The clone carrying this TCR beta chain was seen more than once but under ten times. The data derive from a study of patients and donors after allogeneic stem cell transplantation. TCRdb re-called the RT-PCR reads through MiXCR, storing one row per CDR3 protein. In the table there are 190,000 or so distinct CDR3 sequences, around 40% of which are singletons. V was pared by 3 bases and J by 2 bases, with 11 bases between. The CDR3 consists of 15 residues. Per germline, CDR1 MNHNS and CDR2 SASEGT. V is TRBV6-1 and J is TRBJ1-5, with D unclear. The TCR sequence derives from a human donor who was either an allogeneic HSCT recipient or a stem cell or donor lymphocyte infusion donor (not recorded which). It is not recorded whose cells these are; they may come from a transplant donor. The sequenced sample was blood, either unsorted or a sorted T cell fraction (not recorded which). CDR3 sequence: CASSEAIRRNQPQHF. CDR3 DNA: TGTGCCAGCAGTGAGGCCATCAGGCGCAATCAGCCCCAGCATTTT.